A single sample gave rise to the 28 T cell receptor beta chains below, sequenced in a study of cytomegalovirus exposure and HLA in healthy donors (dated by TCRdb to about 2017). Libraries were made using the immunoSEQ multiplex PCR assay. For the multiplex PCR, a mixture combining 60 forward primers for TCR Vbeta segments and 13 reverse primers for TCR Jbeta segments was used. Entries here come from immuneACCESS through TCRdb and include only in-frame sequences with V and J called. Some clones fail to appear in such tables; in the studies checked, an unresolved V gene covers under half of the shortfall, and the cause of the remainder is unknown. Recorded for this sample are more than 95,000 clones; about 75% of them occurred a single time. Clones ranked in the top ten supply 4.5% to 7% of the sample. Sequencing was carried out using PBMCs. The origin of the receptors is a man between 60 and 70 years old in good health and CMV-seropositive.

This rearrangement joins TRBV7-3 to TRBJ2-2; tentative D call: TRBD2 (5 bases). Trimming took off 3 bases at V and 4 bases at J, with 9 bases between the two ends. The V gene's germline CDR1 is SGHTA and CDR2 FQGTGA. The CDR3 has 14 amino acids. CDR3 protein: CASSFRGGTGELFF. CDR3 bases: TGTGCCAGCAGCTTCCGCGGAGGCACCGGGGAGCTGTTTTTT.

The table lists this clone with a count of one. This chain joins TRBV18 and TRBJ1-5; D is uncertain. The V end lost 6 bases, the J end lost 6 bases, and 9 bases lay between the germline ends. CDR3 length: 12 amino acids. The germline V gene has CDR1 KGHSH and CDR2 LQKENI. The CDR3 coding sequence is TGTGCCAGCTCGTCTGCAGTTCAGCCCCAGCATTTT. Translated, it gives CASSSAVQPQHF.

The chain joins TRBV5-1 to TRBJ1-3; D uncertain. V was cut by 4 bases and J by 0 bases, with 14 bases left in between. This CDR3 comprises 16 residues. Per the germline V gene, CDR1 is SGHRS and CDR2 is YFSETQ. The DNA for the CDR3 is TGCGCCAGCAGCCTGGCCAGTGGCCCCTCTGGAAACACCATATATTTT. It encodes CASSLASGPSGNTIYF.

V usage is TRBV10-3 and J usage is TRBJ2-2; possibly TRBD2 for D (6 bases). The CDR3 totals 16 residues. Germline CDR1 reads ENHRY; CDR2 reads SYGVKD. Trimming cost V 0 bases and J 2 bases, with 10 bases left between them. The CDR3 reads CAISESLLANTGELFF. DNA for the CDR3: TGTGCCATCAGTGAGTCATTACTAGCAAACACCGGGGAGCTGTTTTTT.

The genes are TRBV2 and TRBJ2-3; 13 bases are shared with TRBD2. This CDR3 spans 12 amino acids. The germline V gene has CDR1 SNHLY and CDR2 FYNNEI. V shed 5 bases, J shed 15 bases, and the junction held 5 bases outside the gene matches. The CDR3 nucleotides are TGTGCCAGCAGTACCGGGACTAGCGGGGCTTATTTT. This sequence encodes CASSTGTSGAYF.

The chain has TRBV11-3 and TRBJ2-7, with TRBD1 identical over 9 bases. This CDR3 comprises 13 residues. Germline V gene sequence: CDR1 SGHNT, CDR2 YENEEA. The junction had 5 bases not matched to a gene; V was cut back by 5 bases and J by 6 bases. DNA of the CDR3: TGTGCCAGCAGCCGGGACAGGGTCAGCGAGCAGTACTTC. Translating gives CASSRDRVSEQYF.

The chain joins TRBV28 to TRBJ2-1; possible D gene TRBD1, 5 bases. The CDR3 loop spans 12 amino acids. Looked up from germline, CDR1 is MDHEN and CDR2 is SYDVKM. Trimming removed 9 bases from V and 4 bases from J, with 10 bases in between. CDR3 sequence: CASWQGYNEQFF. DNA for the CDR3: TGTGCCAGTTGGCAGGGATACAATGAGCAGTTCTTC.

The chain joins TRBV6-5 to TRBJ1-1; no reliable D call. This CDR3 spans 14 amino acids. Germline V gives CDR1 MNHEY, CDR2 SVGAGI. Trimming left V 6 bases short and J 1 base short, with 12 bases between. CDR3: CASRVQTANTEAFF. The CDR3 nucleotides are TGTGCCAGCAGAGTTCAAACAGCGAACACTGAAGCTTTCTTT.

This chain connects TRBV19 to TRBJ1-2; no firm D call. CDR1 LNHDA and CDR2 SQIVND come from the germline V gene (reference sequence). The CDR3 is 11 amino acids. Between the trimmed V and J ends, which lost 7 bases and 5 bases, there was a span of 8 bases. This CDR3 reads CASKSLYGYTF. The CDR3 DNA follows: TGTGCCAGTAAGTCACTATATGGCTACACCTTC.

The chain joins TRBV7-2 to TRBJ2-1; 8 bases line up with TRBD2. Germline V gene lookup returns CDR1 SGHTA and CDR2 FQGNSA. V dropped 4 bases and J dropped 3; count of bases not matched to a gene: 11. The CDR3 extends over 17 amino acids. The CDR3: CASSSARGGGLYNEQFF. CDR3 sequence (DNA): TGTGCCAGCAGCTCAGCACGGGGGGGCGGCCTCTACAATGAGCAGTTCTTC.

The CDR3 loop reads CATSLLGQGSYNSPLHF. The CDR3 nucleotides read TGTGCCACCAGCCTCCTCGGGCAGGGATCCTATAATTCACCCCTCCACTTT. This chain joins TRBV15 and TRBJ1-6; weak D call: TRBD1 (5 bases). The CDR3 has 17 amino acids. CDR1 and CDR2 (germline): LNHNV, YYDKDF (reference sequence). V lost 5 bases, J lost 1 base, and 15 bases lay in between.

The chain has TRBV4-3 and TRBJ2-7, with D tentatively TRBD2 (5 bases). Germline V gene lookup returns CDR1 LGHNA and CDR2 YSLEER. The ends were cut back, 4 bases at V and 7 bases at J, with 20 bases in the middle. CDR3 size: 15 residues. CDR3 nucleotide sequence: TGCGCCAGCAGCCCGAGCGGTCAAGGGCGAGAAGAGCAGTACTTC. Residues: CASSPSGQGREEQYF.

V and J are TRBV19 and TRBJ2-3; 11 bases are shared with TRBD2. V trimming: 5 bases; J trimming: 4 bases; junction bases outside the gene matches: 5. Germline lookup yields CDR1 LNHDA and CDR2 SQIVND (reference sequence). The CDR3 is made up of 15 amino acids. Written as DNA, the CDR3 is TGTGCCAGTAGTGTAACTAGCGGGGGCTCAGATACGCAGTATTTT. This sequence encodes CASSVTSGGSDTQYF. Full variable domain (remainder filled in from reference TRBV19 and TRBJ2-3): DGGITQSPKYLFRKEGQNVTLSCEQNLNHDAMYWYRQDPGQGLRLIYYSQIVNDFQKGDIAEGYSVSREKKESFPLTVTSAQKNPTAFYLCASSVTSGGSDTQYFGPGTRLTVL.

The V gene is TRBV19, the J gene TRBJ2-3; TRBD2 is a possible D gene (6 bases). The CDR3 spans 13 residues. The germline gives CDR1 LNHDA, CDR2 SQIVND (reference sequence). Trimming removed 6 bases from V and 4 bases from J, with 11 bases in between. For the CDR3, the DNA is TGTGCCAGTAGCGGGAGTAAGTCAGATACGCAGTATTTT. The encoded protein is CASSGSKSDTQYF. Supplemented by reference TRBV19 and TRBJ2-3, the full variable domain reads DGGITQSPKYLFRKEGQNVTLSCEQNLNHDAMYWYRQDPGQGLRLIYYSQIVNDFQKGDIAEGYSVSREKKESFPLTVTSAQKNPTAFYLCASSGSKSDTQYFGPGTRLTVL.

This rearrangement joins TRBV6-4 to TRBJ1-1; D may be TRBD1 (5 bases). The V end lost 2 bases, the J end lost 10 bases, and 14 bases lay between the germline ends. From germline, CDR1 is MRHNA and CDR2 SNTAGT. This CDR3 spans 13 amino acids. CDR3 nucleotide sequence: TGTGCCAGCAGTGACGAACGGGGGGGACGAGCTTTCTTT. It encodes CASSDERGGRAFF.

This clone has a handful of counts. This chain joins TRBV5-1 and TRBJ1-1, with 10 bases fitting TRBD1. The V gene end was trimmed by 4 bases and the J gene end by 3 bases; junction bases not matched to a gene: 3. The germline V gene encodes CDR1 SGHRS and CDR2 YFSETQ. The length of the CDR3 is 14 residues. The DNA of the CDR3 is TGCGCCAGCAGCACCGGGACAGGGGACACTGAAGCTTTCTTT. Protein: CASSTGTGDTEAFF.

The chain employs TRBV6-1 and TRBJ1-2, with TRBD1 matching over 10 bases. The CDR3 is 14 amino acids. The germline CDR1 and CDR2 sequences are MNHNS and SASEGT. V was pared by 5 bases and J by 4 bases, with 4 bases of the junction left unmatched. The CDR3 spells CASSMGQGTYGYTF. The DNA for the CDR3 is TGTGCCAGCAGTATGGGACAGGGGACCTATGGCTACACCTTC.

This rearrangement joins TRBV5-4 to TRBJ2-6, with a possible D match to TRBD1 (7 bases). V lost 7 bases and J 1 base, leaving 21 bases between the germline ends. Germline values: CDR1 SGHNT, CDR2 YYREEE (reference sequence). This CDR3 is 18 amino acids long. The CDR3 coding sequence is TGTGCCAGCTCCCCGGGCAGGGGGGTTGTTTCTGGGGCCAACGTCCTGACTTTC. Translated: CASSPGRGVVSGANVLTF.

As to this clone: Other DNA sequences in this specimen translate into the identical CDR3. This chain connects TRBV19 to TRBJ2-6; TRBD1 matches 7 bases. V shed 3 bases and J 0 bases; nucleotides not matched to a gene: 2. This CDR3 has 16 amino acids. Germline V gene data show CDR1 as LNHDA and CDR2 as SQIVND (reference sequence). In DNA, the CDR3 is TGTGCCAGTAGTATGGGACAGCCCTCTGGGGCCAACGTCCTGACTTTC. Amino acid sequence: CASSMGQPSGANVLTF.

V gene TRBV7-2 combines with J gene TRBJ1-5; the D gene is possibly TRBD1 (6 bases). CDR1 SGHTA and CDR2 FQGNSA come from the germline V gene. Trimming stripped 5 bases from V and 5 bases from J, with 19 bases between. The CDR3 runs 16 residues. The CDR3 region is CASSPEGVIGYQPQHF. In nucleotides, the CDR3 is TGTGCCAGCAGCCCAGAGGGGGTTATCGGCTATCAGCCCCAGCATTTT.

J is TRBJ1-6 and V is TRBV6-1; D might be TRBD1 (6 bases). Trimming removed 4 bases from V and 6 bases from J, with 13 bases in between. Germline V gene lookup returns CDR1 MNHNS and CDR2 SASEGT. The CDR3 sequence is 15 residues long. The chain's CDR3 is CASSVDRPSNSPLHF. CDR3 coding DNA: TGTGCCAGCAGTGTAGACAGGCCCAGTAATTCACCCCTCCACTTT.

The V and J genes are TRBV27 and TRBJ2-5; D may be TRBD2 (6 bases). The CDR3 runs 14 residues. Trimming cost V 1 base and J 4 bases, with 10 bases left between them. Germline V gene lookup returns CDR1 MNHEY and CDR2 SMNVEV (reference sequence). Written as DNA, the CDR3 is TGTGCCAGCAGTTTATGGGGGGAATCAGAGACCCAGTACTTC. Its protein is CASSLWGESETQYF.

This chain connects TRBV9 to TRBJ1-1, with D perhaps matching TRBD1 (5 bases). Deletions cut 5 bases from V and 4 bases from J, with 15 bases between. CDR1 and CDR2 (germline): SGDLS, YYNGEE. This CDR3 is built from 14 residues. CDR3 sequence (DNA): TGTGCCAGCAGGGGGGAGGGAGACGGCACTGAAGCTTTCTTT. Its translation: CASRGEGDGTEAFF. The variable domain in full, with the rest retrieved from reference TRBV9 and TRBJ1-1, is DSGVTQTPKHLITATGQRVTLRCSPRSGDLSVYWYQQSLDQGLQFLIQYYNGEERAKGNILERFSAQQFPDLHSELNLSSLELGDSALYFCASRGEGDGTEAFFGQGTRLTVV.

The chain is built from TRBV7-2 and TRBJ2-7, with 8 bases identical to TRBD1. The trim removed 5 bases at V and 3 bases at J, leaving 3 bases unmatched. The CDR3 is 13 residues long. Germline V gives CDR1 SGHTA, CDR2 FQGNSA. CDR3 DNA sequence: TGTGCCAGCAGCCGGGACAGGAACTACGAGCAGTACTTC. Translation: CASSRDRNYEQYF.

The chain carries TRBV29-1 and TRBJ1-2; possibly TRBD1 for D (6 bases). Trimming removed 5 bases at V and 1 base at J, with 14 bases between. Germline lookup yields CDR1 SQVTM and CDR2 ANQGSEA. The CDR3 consists of 14 residues. CDR3 amino acids: CSVPGHNNNYGYTF. CDR3 in DNA: TGCAGCGTTCCGGGACATAACAATAACTATGGCTACACCTTC. Supplemented by reference TRBV29-1 and TRBJ1-2, the full variable domain reads SAVISQKPSRDICQRGTSLTIQCQVDSQVTMMFWYRQQPGQSLTLIATANQGSEATYESGFVIDKFPISRPNLTFSTLTVSNMSPEDSSIYLCSVPGHNNNYGYTFGSGTRLTVV.

The V call is TRBV2, the J call TRBJ2-5, with 8 bases aligning to TRBD2. Germline CDR1 SNHLY, CDR2 FYNNEI. The CDR3 runs 15 residues. Unmatched junction bases numbered 5, after V lost 3 bases and J lost 2 bases. CDR3 in DNA: TGTGCCAGCAGTGAGGGCGGGGGGTTACAAGAGACCCAGTACTTC. Protein product: CASSEGGGLQETQYF. The variable domain in full, with the rest retrieved from reference TRBV2 and TRBJ2-5, is EPEVTQTPSHQVTQMGQEVILRCVPISNHLYFYWYRQILGQKVEFLVSFYNNEISEKSEIFDDQFSVERPDGSNFTLKIRSTKLEDSAMYFCASSEGGGLQETQYFGPGTRLLVL.

This clone has a single count. J is TRBJ2-7 and V is TRBV14; 10 nucleotides line up with TRBD1. V trimming: 1 base; J trimming: 4 bases; junction bases outside the gene matches: 13. The germline CDR1 and CDR2 sequences are SGHDN and FVKESK. The CDR3 totals 18 residues. CDR3 in DNA: TGTGCCAGCAGCCAAGCCGGGACAGGGGCCCCACGCAGTTACGAGCAGTACTTC. It encodes CASSQAGTGAPRSYEQYF.

The chain employs TRBV2 and TRBJ2-4; D may be TRBD1 (5 bases). The germline V gene has CDR1 SNHLY and CDR2 FYNNEI. Trimming pared 4 bases from V and 9 bases from J, leaving 13 bases between. The CDR3 extends over 13 amino acids. Here the CDR3 reads CASSGSGQGIQYF. Here the CDR3 DNA reads TGTGCCAGCAGTGGTTCTGGACAAGGCATTCAGTACTTC.